Below, 3 T cell receptor beta chains from the same sample are listed, as sequenced in a study of beta chain features in type 1 diabetes. Reverse transcribing all isolated RNA meant expressed TCRB transcripts were sequenced. Method: immunoSEQ multiplex PCR; TCRdb's copy keeps in-frame clones and lacks some. The sample carries roughly 150,000 clones, around 8.5% recorded once. Specimen: central memory CD4+ T cells from blood. The receptors were sampled from a man aged 18 to 30 in good health.

This clone has a handful of counts. This rearrangement joins TRBV27 to TRBJ1-1; 10 bases agree with TRBD1. The CDR3 runs to 16 residues. With 6 bases clipped from V and 10 bases from J, the junction kept 17 bases outside the gene matches. Germline V CDR1 and CDR2: MNHEY, SMNVEV (reference sequence). The CDR3 loop is CASSSGAGTGDPVAFF. The CDR3 nucleotides read TGTGCCAGCAGCTCGGGCGCGGGGACAGGGGACCCGGTAGCTTTCTTT.

This clone has just a few counts. The rearrangement joins TRBV5-4 to TRBJ1-1; D is possibly TRBD1 (6 bases). The CDR3 extends over 15 amino acids. CDR1 and CDR2 (germline): SGHNT, YYREEE (reference sequence). V lost 6 bases, J lost 4 bases, and 19 bases lay in between. As DNA, the CDR3 is TGTGCCAGCAAAGCACCGGGAACAGGGACCACTGAAGCTTTCTTT. Amino acid sequence: CASKAPGTGTTEAFF.

V gene TRBV4-2 combines with J gene TRBJ1-2; 8 positions agree with TRBD1. The CDR3 has 14 residues. Germline V CDR1 and CDR2: LGHNA, YNFKEQ. Trimming took 3 bases from V and 4 from J; bases not matched to a gene: 4. CDR3 sequence reads: CASSQATGGYGYTF. The CDR3, as DNA: TGTGCCAGCAGCCAGGCCACAGGGGGCTATGGCTACACCTTC.